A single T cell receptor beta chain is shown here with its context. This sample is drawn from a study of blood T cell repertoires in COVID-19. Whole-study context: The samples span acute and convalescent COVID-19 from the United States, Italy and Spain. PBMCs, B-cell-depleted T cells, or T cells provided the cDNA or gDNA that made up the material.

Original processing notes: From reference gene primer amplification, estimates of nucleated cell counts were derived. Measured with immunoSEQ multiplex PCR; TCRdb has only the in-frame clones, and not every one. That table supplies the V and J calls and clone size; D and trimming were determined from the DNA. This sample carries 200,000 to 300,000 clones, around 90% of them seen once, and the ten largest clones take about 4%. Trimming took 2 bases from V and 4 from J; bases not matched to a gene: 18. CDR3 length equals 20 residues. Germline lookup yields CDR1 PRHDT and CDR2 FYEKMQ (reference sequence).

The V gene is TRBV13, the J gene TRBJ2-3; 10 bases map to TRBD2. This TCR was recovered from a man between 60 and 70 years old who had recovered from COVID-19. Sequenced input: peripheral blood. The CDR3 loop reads CASSLRADGAGGLSPDTQYF. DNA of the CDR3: TGTGCCAGCAGCTTAAGGGCGGATGGAGCGGGGGGGCTTTCCCCAGATACGCAGTATTTT.